This T cell receptor (beta chain) appears in the sequencing data of a study of shared clonotypes between healthy human individuals (dated by TCRdb to the early 2020s). Regarding the research as a whole: The cohort included three men and a couple of women between 18 and 49 years of age. The study deeply sequenced blood TCR repertoires of about 5 healthy adults to estimate repertoire size and the extent of clonotype sharing between individuals. Different laboratories and diverse techniques were used to prepare libraries and sequence TCR repertoires, to increase sequencing depth and limit assay-specific biases. Per donor, leukapheresis produced somewhere between about 0.9 and 9.5 billion PBMCs.

TCR CDR3 regions were amplified from genomic DNA by multiplex PCR using the deep immunoSEQ assay. Genomic DNA extracted from each cell subset was distributed evenly over all wells of several immunoSEQ 96-well plates, and each plate served as one replicate. For unsorted PBMC, around 290 ng of genomic DNA, equivalent to about 30,000 T cell genomes, went into each replicate PCR. Unsorted PBMC genomic DNA was sequenced across ten immunoSEQ deep assay plates. Purified libraries were measured with a Qubit 3.0 fluorometer, size-checked on a Bioanalyzer 2100, and measured again with the KAPA Library Quantification kit. Every immunoSEQ 96-well plate was sequenced on a dedicated single-read 150-cycle Illumina NextSeq 550 flow cell. On the authors' methods: Because the immunoSEQ output held only junctional sequences and lacked quality scores, the filtering could not match the filtering applied to full-length reads. To assign V/J genes and CDR3, sequences were annotated using PyIR, a Python wrapper for IgBLAST v1.9, with IMGT germline references. Reads with weak V/J assignments (E-value above 1e-6), missing CDR3, stop codons, out-of-frame junctions, or ambiguous translated residues were removed. V3J clonotypes were defined as sequences sharing the same inferred V gene, J gene, and CDR3 amino acid sequence. Percentage overlap between repertoires was calculated by dividing the number of shared unique clonotypes by the size of the smaller repertoire. Richness of each repertoire was evaluated using RTK rarefaction, the Chao1 estimator, and Recon v2.1 estimates of unobserved clonotypes. In its TCRdb copy, this immuneACCESS table keeps in-frame sequences only and misses some clones. Where compared with another copy, unresolved V genes explain less than half of these, and the others have no known cause. V, J and clone size were drawn from that table, and D and trimming were deduced from the DNA. The sample table shows hundreds of thousands of clones, and about 76% are seen once. Jointly, the top ten make up approximately 13% of the sample.

CDR1 and CDR2, looked up from the germline V gene, are SGHAT and FQNNGV. The V end loses 2 bases and the J end loses 4 bases, and a stretch of 17 bases separates them. The CDR3 spans 16 residues, from the cysteine through the phenylalanine. This entry keeps only the CDR3 DNA: 48 bases, framed from base 1. Remarks on this clone: Its antigen is currently not known. Per-nucleotide qualities are absent, and no much larger clonotype sits a single base away.

Healthy HIV-negative adults with no recently reported acute infections or vaccinations were included as donors. Every donor was a Caucasian adult residing in Nashville, Tennessee, USA. For unsorted samples, 90 million or so PBMCs were counted and genomic DNA was extracted with the QIAamp DNA Blood Mini kit. Blood was obtained by leukapheresis, after which PBMCs were separated by Ficoll-Histopaque density gradient centrifugation and cryopreserved in liquid nitrogen vapor phase. The paper's findings and limits, for the study overall: Pairwise subsampling indicated that sequencing depth was expected to affect the degree of clonotype sharing among donors. Because the study included only a small number of donors, the genetic and exposure-history diversity represented was limited. Sampling was restricted to blood, and TCR repertoires in tissues likely differ from the TCR repertoires found in blood.

Sequences were obtained from PBMCs. The chain couples TRBV11-2 to TRBJ1-1; TRBD1 might be the D gene, on 5 matching bases. The source of this sequence is a woman between 40 and 55 years old in good health. Some clones in this sample may be carry-over from other donors' samples. The CDR3 reads CASSLRGGGEATEAFF. The DNA sequence follows: TGTGCCAGCAGCTTAAGGGGAGGCGGGGAGGCCACTGAAGCTTTCTTT.